Below are 25 T cell receptor beta chains sequenced from a single sample in a study of T cells in Graves' hyperthyroidism and ophthalmopathy. TCR beta CDR3 regions were amplified from RNA. TCR CDR3 regions were first amplified by RT-PCR with HTBI primers. TCRdb independently ran MiXCR on the multiplex PCR reads; one entry per CDR3 protein. The sample shows 75,000 to 100,000 distinct CDR3 sequences, 51% of them seen only once. Material: blood. These receptors were collected from a woman aged 40 to 50 with Graves' hyperthyroidism.

The V gene is TRBV10-3, the J gene TRBJ1-6; D may be TRBD1 (5 bases). V gave up 7 bases and J gave up 6 bases, with 13 bases separating them. The CDR3 contains 14 residues. From germline, CDR1 is ENHRY and CDR2 SYGVKD. In nucleotides, the CDR3 is TGTGCCATCAACGACAGCGCGAGTAATTCACCCCTCCACTTT. Amino acids: CAINDSASNSPLHF.

The chain couples TRBV6-1 to TRBJ2-7; 13 bases fit TRBD2. J gave up 6 bases and V 3 bases, and 2 bases lay outside the gene matches. This CDR3 contains 14 residues. Germline assignment: CDR1 MNHNS and CDR2 SASEGT. As DNA, the CDR3 is TGTGCCAGCAGTGACGGACTAGCGGGAGTCGAGCAGTACTTC. Residues: CASSDGLAGVEQYF.

In regard to this clonotype: The junction shows a germline mismatch at one end, possibly a read error. The chain combines TRBV7-2 with TRBJ1-1; no definite D call. CDR1 is SGHTA, CDR2 FQGNSA, per germline. The CDR3 is made up of 15 amino acids. The CDR3 region has the DNA TGCGCCCCGATCTTGGCCGGTAGCCTGAACACTGAAGCTTTCTTT. This gives the protein CAPILAGSLNTEAFF.

The CDR3 sequence: CASSLGGGGDTIYF. In DNA form, the CDR3 reads TGCGCCAGCAGCTTAGGGGGCGGCGGAGACACCATATATTTT. The chain employs TRBV5-1 and TRBJ1-3; the match to TRBD1 covers 7 bases. The CDR3 spans 14 residues. Losses at the gene ends were 2 bases for V and 8 bases for J; bases not matched to a gene: 7. The germline gives CDR1 SGHRS, CDR2 YFSETQ.

The V and J genes are TRBV7-8 and TRBJ2-3; tentatively, D is TRBD1 or TRBD2 (6 bases each). Trimming left V 5 bases short and J 4 bases short, with 19 bases between. The germline V gene encodes CDR1 SGHVS and CDR2 FQNEAQ. This CDR3 is built from 16 residues. As DNA, the CDR3 is TGTGCCAGCAGCCACTCCAAACCCGGGGGCCCAGATACGCAGTATTTT. It translates to CASSHSKPGGPDTQYF.

The rearrangement uses TRBV5-4 and TRBJ1-5; TRBD1 might be the D (5 bases). The germline V and J ends were trimmed by 3 bases and 7 bases, with 14 bases remaining between them. The CDR3 has 14 residues. The germline V gene encodes CDR1 SGHNT and CDR2 YYREEE (reference sequence). CDR3 loop: CASSSGTSGQPQHF. The CDR3, as DNA: TGTGCCAGCAGCTCCGGGACCTCCGGACAGCCCCAGCATTTT.

In the case of this clonotype: The CDR3 does not end in the conserved phenylalanine or tryptophan, so this is likely a read error. The DNA is omitted, as the CDR3 cannot be located on it reliably, and the CDR3 follows TCRdb's listing. The chain employs TRBV7-9 and TRBJ2-5; the D call TRBD1 from the table was never checked on the DNA. Including both end residues, the CDR3 is 10 amino acids long. CDR1 and CDR2 (germline): SEHNR, FQNEAQ (reference sequence). The CDR3 is CASSLQGELT.

This clonotype appeared many times. The chain joins TRBV7-2 to TRBJ1-3; D is unclear. CDR1 SGHTA and CDR2 FQGNSA come from the germline V gene. This CDR3 region has 14 residues. Trimming took 8 bases from V and 6 from J, leaving 17 bases between them. The CDR3 DNA reads TGTGCCAGCTCCCATGCCGGGAGCAAAAACACCATATATTTT. The encoded protein is CASSHAGSKNTIYF.

The chain employs TRBV7-6 and TRBJ2-5; 11 bases line up with TRBD2. This CDR3 spans 13 amino acids. CDR1 and CDR2 from the germline V gene are SGHVS and FNYEAQ. V gave up 9 bases and J gave up 6 bases; unmatched junction bases: 6. CDR3 in amino acids: CASSGRALQTQYF. The CDR3 DNA sequence: TGTGCCAGTAGCGGGAGGGCCTTGCAGACCCAGTACTTC.

The chain is built from TRBV7-2 and TRBJ2-7; 15 bases fit TRBD2. Germline CDR1 and CDR2: SGHTA and FQGNSA. There are 16 residues in the CDR3. J lost 3 bases, V lost 5 bases, and 5 bases had no gene match. The CDR3 reads CASSRWTSGRVYEQYF. The CDR3 DNA reads TGTGCCAGCAGCCGTTGGACTAGCGGGAGGGTCTACGAGCAGTACTTC.

The V call is TRBV7-9, the J call TRBJ1-1, with no clear D. V shed 6 bases and J shed 2 bases, with 7 bases lying between them. The CDR3 loop spans 12 amino acids. Germline V gene sequence: CDR1 SEHNR, CDR2 FQNEAQ (reference sequence). The CDR3 spells CASSALNTEAFF. CDR3 DNA sequence: TGTGCCAGCAGTGCCCTAAACACTGAAGCTTTCTTT.

Concerning this clonotype: A much larger clone differs from this one at a single base, so this may be a read error. No conserved phenylalanine or tryptophan ends this CDR3, so it is likely a read error. This rearrangement joins TRBV7-9 to TRBJ1-1; the D gene is possibly TRBD1 (5 bases). The CDR3 totals 15 residues. Germline loops: CDR1 SEHNR, CDR2 FQNEAQ (reference sequence). Deletions cut 5 bases from V and 0 bases from J, with 13 bases between. Here the CDR3 DNA reads TGTGCCAGCAGCCGCGGGGGGGGGATGAACACTGAAGCTTTCATT. Encoded protein: CASSRGGGMNTEAFI.

The chain couples TRBV7-2 to TRBJ2-7; 11 nucleotides agree with TRBD2. The CDR3 is 13 amino acids. Germline V gene sequence: CDR1 SGHTA, CDR2 FQGNSA. The V and J ends lost 5 bases and 4 bases, in that order; junction bases with no gene match: 1. CDR3 loop: CASSRTSGYEQYF. CDR3 coding DNA: TGTGCCAGCAGCCGGACTAGCGGGTACGAGCAGTACTTC.

This clonotype was seen repeatedly, ten times or more. The rearrangement links TRBV12-3 or TRBV12-4 to TRBJ2-5, with D maybe TRBD2 (6 bases). The CDR3 is made up of 13 amino acids. The CDR3 region is CASRHGSGETQYF. DNA of the CDR3: TGTGCTTCGAGACACGGGAGTGGAGAGACCCAGTACTTC.

The rearrangement links TRBV5-1 to TRBJ2-2; TRBD1 matches at 7 bases. The CDR3 runs to 15 residues. The trim removed 0 bases at V and 8 bases at J, leaving 7 bases unmatched. Germline V lookup: CDR1 SGHRS, CDR2 YFSETQ. This CDR3 reads CASSLGQGISGELFF. The DNA of the CDR3 is TGCGCCAGCAGCTTGGGACAGGGAATTTCGGGGGAGCTGTTTTTT. Full variable domain (rest looked up from reference TRBV5-1 and TRBJ2-2): KAGVTQTPRYLIKTRGQQVTLSCSPISGHRSVSWYQQTPGQGLQFLFEYFSETQRNKGNFPGRFSGRQFSNSRSEMNVSTLELGDSALYLCASSLGQGISGELFFGEGSRLTVL.

This clonotype was detected a few times. The V gene is TRBV7-8, the J gene TRBJ1-3, with 7 bases matching TRBD1. This CDR3 is built from 14 residues. Trimming at V came to 6 bases and at J to 1 base, leaving 3 bases not matched to a gene. Looked up from germline, CDR1 is SGHVS and CDR2 is FQNEAQ. This CDR3 is CASRLTGSGNTIYF. The CDR3 DNA follows: TGTGCCAGCAGACTGACAGGGTCTGGAAACACCATATATTTT.

The chain combines TRBV7-6 with TRBJ1-5, with TRBD1 identical over 7 bases. The ends lost 5 bases at V and 4 bases at J; junction bases unmatched: 11. This CDR3 comprises 16 residues. Germline assignment: CDR1 SGHVS and CDR2 FNYEAQ. The CDR3 nucleotides are TGTGCCAGCAGCCTCAATTCCGGGACAGCGAATCAGCCCCAGCATTTT. Translation gives CASSLNSGTANQPQHF. The full variable domain, with the rest looked up from reference TRBV7-6 and TRBJ1-5, is GAGVSQSPRYKVTKRGQDVALRCDPISGHVSLYWYRQALGQGPEFLTYFNYEAQQDKSGLPNDRFSAERPEGSISTLTIQRTEQRDSAMYRCASSLNSGTANQPQHFGDGTRLSIL.

This clonotype was detected many times. Here the CDR3 reads CASSLTPGQGSVEQYF. DNA of the CDR3: TGCGCCAGCAGCTTAACTCCGGGACAGGGATCGGTTGAGCAGTACTTC. The chain combines TRBV5-1 with TRBJ2-7; 9 bases fit TRBD1. In germline, CDR1 is SGHRS, CDR2 YFSETQ. This CDR3 is 16 amino acids long. V shed 2 bases and J 7 bases; nucleotides not matched to a gene: 13.

This clonotype was detected many times. The chain uses TRBV7-2 and TRBJ1-1; D is uncertain. V lost 1 base and J lost 4, with 1 base in between. Per germline, CDR1 SGHTA and CDR2 FQGNSA. The CDR3 is 11 amino acids. The CDR3 reads CASSLVTEAFF. The CDR3 bases are TGTGCCAGCAGCTTAGTCACTGAAGCTTTCTTT.

This chain links TRBV25-1 with TRBJ1-2, with TRBD1 matching 8 bases. The junction had 5 bases not matched to a gene; V was cut back by 7 bases and J by 7 bases. Germline loops: CDR1 MGHDK, CDR2 SYGVNS. This CDR3 is built from 12 residues. CDR3 residues: CASKDRGGGYTF. CDR3 nucleotide sequence: TGTGCCAGCAAAGACAGGGGCGGTGGCTACACCTTC.

This clonotype was counted once. This chain links TRBV24-1 with TRBJ2-7; possibly TRBD1 for D (6 bases). Germline loops: CDR1 KGHDR, CDR2 SFDVKD. The V gene lost 7 bases and the J gene lost 1 base, with 13 bases spanning the gap. The CDR3 is 14 amino acids. CDR3 nucleotide sequence: TGTGCCACCAGCGGCCGGGACATTTCCTACGAGCAGTACTTC. It codes for CATSGRDISYEQYF.

Concerning this clonotype: A read error is possible here, since a much larger clone lies one base away. V usage is TRBV7-3 and J usage is TRBJ1-2, with unresolved D. Germline CDR1 reads SGHTA; CDR2 reads FQGTGA. This CDR3 spans 12 amino acids. Here the CDR3 DNA reads TGCGCCGGCAGCCAAGAGGGAATTGGCTACACCTTC. Amino acid sequence: CAGSQEGIGYTF.

The rearrangement uses TRBV6-2 or TRBV6-3 and TRBJ1-4, with 8 positions matching TRBD1. This CDR3 is 13 amino acids long. CDR1 MNHEY and CDR2 SVGEGT come from the germline V gene. V dropped 5 bases and J dropped 8; count of bases not matched to a gene: 4. CDR3 protein: CASSRQGAEKLFF. CDR3 bases: TGTGCCAGCAGTCGGCAGGGGGCCGAAAAACTGTTTTTT.

This clonotype was detected ten times or more. The chain carries TRBV9 and TRBJ2-2; D is possibly TRBD2 (6 bases). CDR3 length: 16 amino acids. Trimming took off 0 bases at V and 2 bases at J, with 11 bases between the two ends. The V gene's germline CDR1 is SGDLS and CDR2 YYNGEE. The CDR3: CASSVGLAANTGELFF. DNA for the CDR3: TGTGCCAGCAGCGTAGGGTTAGCGGCAAACACCGGGGAGCTGTTTTTT.

This chain connects TRBV7-9 to TRBJ2-6, with D possibly TRBD1 on 5 matching bases. Trimming left V 6 bases short and J 1 base short, with 13 bases between. CDR1 is SEHNR and CDR2 is FQNEAQ in the germline V gene (reference sequence). CDR3 length equals 16 residues. In nucleotides, the CDR3 is TGTGCCAGCAGAAGACAGTTGGGTTCTGGGGCCAACGTCCTGACTTTC. Its translation is CASRRQLGSGANVLTF.